The T cell receptor (beta chain) under discussion was sequenced for a study of cytomegalovirus exposure and HLA in healthy donors. Study findings and constraints: A later look showed TCR association rates differing by HLA locus, highest for DRB1 and lowest for HLA-C.

To note about this clone: Antigen unknown.

60 Vbeta and 13 Jbeta primers were used in PCR. Here immunoSEQ multiplex PCR was the method, and the copy in TCRdb shows in-frame clones only, minus some. The sample has about 150,000 clones; 74% are singletons. With V trimmed by 6 bases and J by 3 bases, 9 bases remained unmatched. Germline V lookup: CDR1 MNHEY, CDR2 SVGAGI. The CDR3 has 15 residues. Sequencing was performed on PBMCs. The gene calls are TRBV6-5 and TRBJ2-5; 8 nucleotides match TRBD1. The clonotype originates from a man aged 30-40 years in good health and CMV-seronegative. CDR3: CASSSDQGAEETQYF. The DNA for the CDR3 is TGTGCCAGCAGCTCAGACCAGGGGGCGGAAGAGACCCAGTACTTC.